These 9 T cell receptor beta chains came from one sample sequenced in a study of blood T cell repertoires in COVID-19. The assay was immunoSEQ multiplex PCR, and TCRdb's table has in-frame clones only and misses some. The repertoire holds 250,000 to 400,000 clones, around 88% seen once, with 1.5% to 2% in the top ten. Material for sequencing was peripheral blood. Source of these receptors: a woman under 40 with COVID-19, enrolled during active disease.

The chain uses TRBV11-3 and TRBJ1-1; D is undetermined. Germline V gene sequence: CDR1 SGHNT, CDR2 YENEEA. With 4 bases removed from V and 0 bases from J, the gap between germline ends came to 9 bases. The CDR3 loop spans 14 amino acids. The CDR3 region is CASSSSRVNTEAFF. The DNA of the CDR3 is TGTGCCAGCAGCTCGAGTCGGGTGAACACTGAAGCTTTCTTT.

This sequence joins TRBV3-1 (or the pseudogene TRBV3-2) and TRBJ1-3; TRBD1 is a possible D gene (5 bases). The CDR3 spans 18 residues. Germline CDR1 LGHDT, CDR2 YNNKEL (reference sequence). Between the trimmed V and J ends, which lost 3 bases and 4 bases, there was a span of 22 bases. CDR3: CASSQSLGGKGTGNTIYF. The CDR3 DNA reads as TGTGCCAGCAGCCAGTCCCTGGGGGGGAAAGGAACCGGAAACACCATATATTTT.

The V and J genes are TRBV3-1 (or the pseudogene TRBV3-2) and TRBJ2-7; a possible D gene is TRBD2 (5 bases). Trimming took 3 bases from V and 1 from J, leaving 13 bases between them. Germline V gene lookup returns CDR1 LGHDT and CDR2 YNNKEL (reference sequence). The CDR3 loop spans 15 amino acids. The CDR3 reads CASSQGRTSSYEQYF. CDR3 nucleotides: TGTGCCAGCAGCCAGGGTCGGACTTCTTCCTACGAGCAGTACTTC.

V gene TRBV19 combines with J gene TRBJ1-1; D remains ambiguous. Between the trimmed V and J ends, which lost 7 bases and 3 bases, there was a span of 15 bases. Germline V gene lookup returns CDR1 LNHDA and CDR2 SQIVND (reference sequence). CDR3 length: 14 residues. CDR3 sequence (DNA): TGTGCCAGTACCATGATCGGGTCCCACACTGAAGCTTTCTTT. Translating it yields CASTMIGSHTEAFF.

The chain carries TRBV5-1 and TRBJ2-1; tentative D call: TRBD1 (6 bases). The CDR3 loop spans 15 amino acids. The germline V and J ends were trimmed by 4 bases and 4 bases, with 15 bases remaining between them. CDR1 SGHRS and CDR2 YFSETQ come from the germline V gene. The CDR3 coding sequence is TGCGCCAGCAGCCGTTTGACTGGACAGTACAATGAGCAGTTCTTC. It encodes CASSRLTGQYNEQFF.

The gene calls are TRBV6-2 or TRBV6-3 and TRBJ1-2, with D hard to call. Germline-derived CDR1 and CDR2 are MNHEY and SVGEGT. This CDR3 contains 12 residues. Trimming stripped 3 bases from V and 3 bases from J, with 5 bases between. This CDR3 reads CASSYRDYGYTF. Written as DNA, the CDR3 is TGTGCCAGCAGTTATCGCGACTATGGCTACACCTTC.

This sequence joins TRBV5-4 and TRBJ1-2; no definite D call. The CDR3 has 14 residues. Trimming took off 0 bases at V and 5 bases at J, with 11 bases between the two ends. CDR1 and CDR2 from the germline V gene are SGHNT and YYREEE (reference sequence). The CDR3: CASSLASTDYGYTF. The CDR3 region has the DNA TGTGCCAGCAGCTTGGCCAGTACAGATTATGGCTACACCTTC.

As DNA, the CDR3 is TGTGCCAGTAGTCGATTGGCAGTTGGTAATTCACCCCTCCACTTT. Translation gives CASSRLAVGNSPLHF. The rearrangement joins TRBV19 to TRBJ1-6; D not resolved. Germline CDR1 reads LNHDA; CDR2 reads SQIVND (reference sequence). Between the trimmed V and J ends, which lost 5 bases and 6 bases, there was a span of 14 bases. The CDR3 extends over 15 amino acids.

The chain recombines TRBV27 with TRBJ2-1, with 7 bases that match TRBD2. Trimming took 1 base from V and 10 from J; bases not matched to a gene: 1. This CDR3 spans 12 amino acids. CDR1 is MNHEY and CDR2 is SMNVEV in the germline V gene (reference sequence). The CDR3 protein is CASSLWGGEQFF. In nucleotides, the CDR3 is TGTGCCAGCAGTTTATGGGGGGGGGAGCAGTTCTTC.